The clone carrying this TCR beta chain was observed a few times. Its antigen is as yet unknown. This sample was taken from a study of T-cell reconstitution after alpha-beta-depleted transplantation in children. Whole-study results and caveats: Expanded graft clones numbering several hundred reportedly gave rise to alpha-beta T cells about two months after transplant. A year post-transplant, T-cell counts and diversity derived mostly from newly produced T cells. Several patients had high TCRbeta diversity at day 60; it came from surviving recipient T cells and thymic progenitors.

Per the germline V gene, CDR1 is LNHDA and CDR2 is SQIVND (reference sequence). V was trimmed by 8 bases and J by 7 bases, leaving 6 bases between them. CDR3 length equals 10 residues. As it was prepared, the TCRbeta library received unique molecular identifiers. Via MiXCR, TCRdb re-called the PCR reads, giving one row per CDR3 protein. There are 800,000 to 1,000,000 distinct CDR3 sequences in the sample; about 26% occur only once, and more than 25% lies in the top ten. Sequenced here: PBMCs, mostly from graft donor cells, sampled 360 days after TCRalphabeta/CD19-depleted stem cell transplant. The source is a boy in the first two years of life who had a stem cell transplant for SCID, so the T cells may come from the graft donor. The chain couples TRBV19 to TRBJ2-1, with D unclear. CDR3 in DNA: TGTGCCAGTGGATTAAATGAGCAGTTCTTC. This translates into CASGLNEQFF.